These T cell receptor beta chains were read from a single sample in a study of T-cell memory formation after mild COVID-19. One entry per CDR3 protein, called by TCRdb with MiXCR from the 5' RACE reads. The top ten clones hold 20% to 25% of a sample with some 250,000 distinct CDR3 sequences, about 20% of them seen once. The sample comprised PBMCs or a T cell subset sorted from them (not recorded which). Receptor source: a young man who had mild COVID-19 (a few samples of this study predate the infection). Cell type and time point are not known. Both conserved end residues are part of each CDR3. D genes are given only for firm matches.

CDR3 protein,V gene,D gene
CASSQDNGVYEQYF,TRBV4-2,NA
CASSPGTGGVQGYTF,TRBV7-8,TRBD1
CASSLLNNEQFF,TRBV28,NA
CASSWGGTGANVLTF,TRBV7-3,NA
CASSTTGIEQFF,TRBV2,NA
CASSSTGSETEAFF,TRBV13,NA
CASSREYGYTF,TRBV12-3/TRBV12-4,NA
CASRPGLDGYTEAFF,TRBV27,NA
CATASGGNTEAFF,TRBV18,NA
CASSQGTEYNEQFF,TRBV4-2,NA
CASSLNSYTDTQYF,TRBV7-2,NA
CSVGTGGSYGYTF,TRBV29-1,NA
CASSRRGEKLFF,TRBV6-5,NA